This TCR beta chain was observed in a study of CD8 T cells in Susac syndrome. When the RNA was reverse transcribed, random hexamers were used with an input of about 0.5 to 1 ug. TCR beta CDR3 was amplified by immunoSEQ multiplex PCR. This amplification extended across 54 Vbeta and 13 Jbeta segments. TCRdb re-derived calls from the immunoSEQ multiplex PCR reads in MiXCR, one entry per CDR3 protein. The sample carries about 140,000 distinct CDR3 sequences, roughly 95% recorded once. This receptor was taken from a human donor with multiple sclerosis. Material: CD4+ T cells from PBMCs.

CDR3 residues: CASSVGTDTEAFF. For the CDR3, the DNA is TGTGCCAGCAGCGTTGGGACAGACACTGAAGCTTTCTTT. V is TRBV9 and J is TRBJ1-1; TRBD1 agrees at 7 bases. The CDR3 totals 13 residues. Looked up from germline, CDR1 is SGDLS and CDR2 is YYNGEE. With V trimmed by 2 bases and J by 3 bases, 1 base remained unmatched.